This T cell receptor beta chain appears in the sequencing data of a study of blood T cell repertoires in COVID-19 (dated by TCRdb to about 2020). Looking at the study overall: Samples covering the acute and convalescent phases of COVID-19 were provided by collaborators in the United States, Italy and Spain. The prospective study material was composed of cDNA or gDNA derived from T cells, B-cell-depleted T cells, or PBMCs. Subjects who had been exposed to COVID-19, were actively infected with it, or had recovered from it provided the deeply sampled blood TCRbeta repertoires that made up the dataset. The repertoires were released in a freely available public database meant as a resource for research on the immune response to SARS-CoV-2. The samples were drawn from the first 160 participants of the ongoing ImmuneRACE study and from 1,254 subjects provided by 6 global collaborators. A de-identified subject ID, COVID-19 status, age in years and sex were almost always included in the sample metadata. Where available, HLA class I and class II types were taken from metadata supplied by the sample provider and were not determined by assay-based typing. The full study reports these points: The quantity of clinical and demographic metadata differed by source and by participant and was supplied without curation.

The immunoSEQ Assay, a bias-controlled multiplex PCR, was used to amplify TCRbeta CDR3 regions from genomic DNA. The paper's data handling went like this. The number of nucleated cells in each sample was estimated by amplification of reference gene primers within the assay. To quantify the absolute abundance of each unique TCRbeta CDR3 rearrangement, sequence reads were collapsed and filtered. For each sample, productive Simpson clonality was calculated by taking the square root of Simpson's diversity index across productive rearrangements. This is the immuneACCESS table as TCRdb keeps it, with only in-frame sequences that have V and J called. A part of the clones is gone; compared with another copy, unresolved V genes explain less than half, and the rest is unexplained. The V and J calls and the clone size are those of that table, but D and trimming were determined from the DNA. For this sample the table gives 24,000 or so clones, of which about 88% were detected only once. The ten largest account for 22% of the sample.

Each collaborating institution followed its own protocols to collect whole blood in K2EDTA tubes. Collaborator samples were shipped for TCRbeta analysis as frozen whole blood, isolated PBMCs, or DNA extracted from either sample type. Inclusive of the bounding cysteine and phenylalanine, the CDR3 is 15 residues long. Only the CDR3 region is kept as DNA, spanning 45 bases read in frame from base 1. As regards this clone: Its binding antigen is unknown. Base qualities are not provided; no much larger clone lies one nucleotide away.

The chain is made from TRBV21-1 and TRBJ2-7; the table names TRBD2, a call not compared with the DNA. TRBV21-1 is assigned pseudogene status. Sequenced input: peripheral blood. The TCR was taken from a man aged 65 to 85 in a cohort sampled during active COVID-19. The sequence in DNA is TGTGCCAGCAGCCAAGGTTCGAGGTTTCCCTACGAGCAGTACTTC. Protein translation: CASSQGSRFPYEQYF.